Listed below are T cell receptor beta chains from one sample, sequenced in a study of T cells in Graves' hyperthyroidism and ophthalmopathy. From the multiplex PCR reads, TCRdb called clonotypes with MiXCR, one entry per CDR3 protein. The sample carries about 59,000 distinct CDR3 sequences, approximately 53% recorded once. The sequencing input was blood. The receptor set was obtained from a woman aged 55-69 years with Graves' ophthalmopathy. CDR3s include the opening cysteine and the closing phenylalanine or tryptophan. Each record gives: V gene, D gene, clone size, CDR3 length, J gene, CDR3 protein, CDR3 DNA. D genes are given only for firm matches. A clone size is listed for some rows: how often the clone was seen (once, few, many), or a class if it is expanded.

v_call: TRBV9; d_call: NA; clone_size: many; cdr3_length: 13; j_call: TRBJ2-3; cdr3_aa: CASSDGSTDTQYF; cdr3_nt: TGTGCCAGCAGCGATGGGAGTACAGATACGCAGTATTTT
v_call: TRBV19; d_call: TRBD1; clone_size: NA; cdr3_length: 14; j_call: TRBJ1-2; cdr3_aa: CASSISGQGGRYTF; cdr3_nt: TGTGCCAGTAGTATCTCCGGACAGGGCGGACGCTACACCTTC
v_call: TRBV5-1; d_call: NA; clone_size: NA; cdr3_length: 13; j_call: TRBJ1-5; cdr3_aa: CTSSLDGSQPQHF; cdr3_nt: TGCACCAGCAGCTTGGACGGAAGTCAGCCCCAGCATTTT
v_call: TRBV12-5; d_call: TRBD1; clone_size: NA; cdr3_length: 15; j_call: TRBJ2-5; cdr3_aa: CASGTGTGEGETQYF; cdr3_nt: TGTGCTAGTGGTACCGGGACAGGGGAGGGAGAGACCCAGTACTTC
v_call: TRBV6-2/TRBV6-3; d_call: NA; clone_size: many; cdr3_length: 13; j_call: TRBJ2-6; cdr3_aa: CASRLSGANVLTF; cdr3_nt: TGTGCCAGCAGACTCTCTGGGGCCAACGTCCTGACTTTC
v_call: TRBV20-1; d_call: TRBD1; clone_size: NA; cdr3_length: 14; j_call: TRBJ2-3; cdr3_aa: CSAPRRQGVDTQYF; cdr3_nt: TGCAGTGCACCAAGGAGACAGGGGGTGGATACGCAGTATTTT
v_call: TRBV6-1; d_call: TRBD2; clone_size: NA; cdr3_length: 17; j_call: TRBJ2-2; cdr3_aa: CASTTVAGSWIAGELFF; cdr3_nt: TGTGCCAGCACGACGGTAGCGGGGTCTTGGATTGCCGGGGAGCTGTTTTTT
v_call: TRBV6-5; d_call: NA; clone_size: many; cdr3_length: 15; j_call: TRBJ1-4; cdr3_aa: CASSYYVGAREKLFF; cdr3_nt: TGTGCCAGCAGTTATTACGTGGGGGCGCGAGAAAAACTGTTTTTT
v_call: TRBV14; d_call: NA; clone_size: NA; cdr3_length: 12; j_call: TRBJ1-2; cdr3_aa: CASSQRTYGYTF; cdr3_nt: TGTGCCAGCAGTCAAAGGACCTATGGCTACACCTTC
v_call: TRBV20-1; d_call: TRBD2; clone_size: once; cdr3_length: 15; j_call: TRBJ2-3; cdr3_aa: CSASPPGLAGDTQYF; cdr3_nt: TGCAGTGCTAGCCCCCCGGGACTAGCGGGAGATACGCAGTATTTT
v_call: TRBV4-3; d_call: TRBD2; clone_size: many; cdr3_length: 18; j_call: TRBJ2-2; cdr3_aa: CASSQVLAGGPVTGELFF; cdr3_nt: TGCGCCAGCAGCCAAGTGCTAGCGGGGGGCCCCGTCACCGGGGAGCTGTTTTTT
v_call: TRBV2; d_call: TRBD2; clone_size: many; cdr3_length: 16; j_call: TRBJ2-5; cdr3_aa: CASSKRATSGQETQYF; cdr3_nt: TGTGCCAGCAGTAAACGAGCAACTAGCGGGCAAGAGACCCAGTACTTC
v_call: TRBV6-4; d_call: NA; clone_size: NA; cdr3_length: 16; j_call: TRBJ1-5; cdr3_aa: CASSHRESGGNQPQHF; cdr3_nt: TGTGCCAGCAGTCACAGGGAAAGCGGGGGCAATCAGCCCCAGCATTTT
v_call: TRBV6-5; d_call: NA; clone_size: many; cdr3_length: 14; j_call: TRBJ2-7; cdr3_aa: CASSYSTNSDEQYF; cdr3_nt: TGTGCCAGCAGTTACTCGACAAACTCGGACGAGCAGTACTTC
v_call: TRBV6-2/TRBV6-3; d_call: TRBD2; clone_size: many; cdr3_length: 12; j_call: TRBJ2-5; cdr3_aa: CASSEGGGTQYF; cdr3_nt: TGTGCCAGCAGCGAAGGCGGGGGGACCCAGTACTTC
v_call: TRBV10-3; d_call: NA; clone_size: NA; cdr3_length: 13; j_call: TRBJ2-3; cdr3_aa: CAIPLPELDTQYF; cdr3_nt: TGTGCCATCCCTTTGCCGGAGTTAGATACGCAGTATTTT
v_call: TRBV20-1; d_call: NA; clone_size: many; cdr3_length: 13; j_call: TRBJ2-1; cdr3_aa: CSARVPRRDEQFF; cdr3_nt: TGCAGTGCTAGAGTTCCCCGGCGAGATGAGCAGTTCTTC
v_call: TRBV3-1; d_call: TRBD1; clone_size: NA; cdr3_length: 18; j_call: TRBJ1-1; cdr3_aa: CASSQDVVGTGGDTEAFF; cdr3_nt: TGTGCCAGCAGCCAAGATGTGGTTGGGACAGGGGGTGACACTGAAGCTTTCTTT
v_call: TRBV7-9; d_call: TRBD1; clone_size: many; cdr3_length: 15; j_call: TRBJ1-5; cdr3_aa: CASSSTGGSNQPQHF; cdr3_nt: TGTGCCAGCAGCTCGACAGGGGGGAGCAATCAGCCCCAGCATTTT
v_call: TRBV5-1; d_call: NA; clone_size: many; cdr3_length: 13; j_call: TRBJ2-2; cdr3_aa: CASSLALDGELFF; cdr3_nt: TGCGCCAGCAGCTTGGCCTTGGACGGGGAGCTGTTTTTT
v_call: TRBV20-1; d_call: TRBD2; clone_size: NA; cdr3_length: 14; j_call: TRBJ2-7; cdr3_aa: CSSFLAGASYEQYF; cdr3_nt: TGCAGTTCCTTCCTAGCGGGAGCTTCCTACGAGCAGTACTTC
v_call: TRBV19; d_call: NA; clone_size: once; cdr3_length: 14; j_call: TRBJ1-6; cdr3_aa: CASRPRGGKSPLHF; cdr3_nt: TGTGCCAGCCGACCGCGGGGGGGCAAGTCACCCCTCCACTTT
v_call: TRBV7-9; d_call: NA; clone_size: once; cdr3_length: 15; j_call: TRBJ2-2; cdr3_aa: CASSLGTTNTGELFF; cdr3_nt: TGTGCCAGCAGCTTAGGTACCACGAACACCGGGGAGCTGTTTTTT
v_call: TRBV10-2; d_call: NA; clone_size: NA; cdr3_length: 11; j_call: TRBJ2-1; cdr3_aa: CASSARMEQFF; cdr3_nt: TGCGCCAGCAGCGCTCGGATGGAGCAGTTCTTC